The sequence of this T cell receptor (beta chain) was determined in a study of blood T cell repertoires in COVID-19. On the study more broadly: Collection of acute and convalescent COVID-19 samples took place in the United States, Italy and Spain. The analysed material was cDNA or gDNA that came from T cells, B-cell-depleted T cells, or PBMCs.

In the original processing: Estimated nucleated cell counts came from reference gene primer amplification. The method was immunoSEQ multiplex PCR; TCRdb's version includes in-frame clones alone and lacks a portion of them. V and J calls and clone size are copied from that table; D and trimming were computed from the DNA. The sample has some 250,000 clones, 80% to 85% seen once. Germline V gene data show CDR1 as MNHEY and CDR2 as SVGEGT. V was pared by 4 bases and J by 3 bases, with 10 bases between. The CDR3 is 13 amino acids. Sequences were obtained from peripheral blood. This clonotype was sampled from a woman aged 55-69 years with active or convalescent COVID-19. This chain connects TRBV6-2 or TRBV6-3 to TRBJ2-7; D possibly corresponds to TRBD1 (6 bases). The CDR3 DNA follows: TGTGCCAGCAGTTCCACAGGGAACTACGAGCAGTACTTC. Its protein product is CASSSTGNYEQYF.